These 12 T cell receptor beta chains share one sample of origin, sequenced in a study of patients and donors after allogeneic stem cell transplantation. Each CDR3 protein is one row after TCRdb ran MiXCR on the RT-PCR reads. The sample comprises 920,000 or so distinct CDR3 sequences, about a sixth of which are singletons, and roughly 6% rests with the top ten. Sequencing input: blood, either unsorted or a sorted T cell fraction (not recorded which). These receptors originate from a human donor who was either an allogeneic HSCT recipient or a stem cell or donor lymphocyte infusion donor (not recorded which). It is not recorded whose cells these are; they may come from a transplant donor.

The V and J genes are TRBV7-2 and TRBJ2-7; 7 bases map to TRBD1. CDR1 and CDR2 from the germline V gene are SGHTA and FQGNSA. This CDR3 region has 14 residues. The trim removed 3 bases at V and 3 bases at J, leaving 5 bases unmatched. CDR3 DNA sequence: TGTGCCAGCAGCTTTAACAGGGGCGGCTACGAGCAGTACTTC. This codes for CASSFNRGGYEQYF.

The chain is built from TRBV7-9 and TRBJ2-3, with D possibly TRBD2 on 6 matching bases. The CDR3 is 15 amino acids. CDR1 and CDR2 from the germline V gene are SEHNR and FQNEAQ (reference sequence). V was shortened by 3 bases and J by 0 bases, with 10 bases between the two germline ends. CDR3 protein: CASSFSGPSTDTQYF. The CDR3 nucleotides are TGTGCCAGCAGCTTTAGCGGACCCAGCACAGATACGCAGTATTTT.

This clonotype was detected ten times or more. V usage is TRBV20-1 and J usage is TRBJ2-1; D is uncertain. This CDR3 has 10 residues. Germline V gene lookup returns CDR1 DFQATT and CDR2 SNEGSKA (reference sequence). Deletions cut 3 bases from V and 9 bases from J, with 6 bases between. This CDR3 reads CSASEFEQFF. The CDR3 coding sequence is TGCAGTGCTAGTGAGTTTGAGCAGTTCTTC.

This clonotype came up a few times. The chain links TRBV20-1 to TRBJ1-1; unclear D gene. The V gene's germline CDR1 is DFQATT and CDR2 SNEGSKA (reference sequence). Between the trimmed V and J ends, which lost 1 base and 4 bases, there was a span of 7 bases. The CDR3 extends over 12 amino acids. DNA for the CDR3: TGCAGTGCTAGAGGGGAGAGCACTGAAGCTTTCTTT. Translation gives CSARGESTEAFF.

This clonotype turned up a few times. J is TRBJ1-2 and V is TRBV6-2 or TRBV6-3, with unresolved D. CDR3 length: 14 amino acids. Germline-derived CDR1 and CDR2 are MNHEY and SVGEGT. Trimming pared 6 bases from V and 0 bases from J, leaving 11 bases between. The CDR3: CASRKQQSNYGYTF. The CDR3 DNA sequence: TGTGCCAGCAGGAAACAACAGTCTAACTATGGCTACACCTTC.

This clonotype came up many times. V is TRBV29-1 and J is TRBJ2-5; D possibly corresponds to TRBD1 (6 bases). Trimming took off 4 bases at V and 2 bases at J, with 8 bases between the two ends. Germline-derived CDR1 and CDR2 are SQVTM and ANQGSEA. The CDR3 spans 12 residues. Here the CDR3 DNA reads TGCAGCGTTGTGGGGGCACAAGAGACCCAGTACTTC. Translating gives CSVVGAQETQYF.

This clonotype was detected ten times or more. The chain is built from TRBV7-2 and TRBJ1-3; no clear D gene. The CDR3 is 15 residues long. The germline CDR1 and CDR2 sequences are SGHTA and FQGNSA. Trimming cost V 3 bases and J 0 bases, with 9 bases left between them. The CDR3: CASSLDGNSGNTIYF. The CDR3 nucleotides are TGTGCCAGCAGCTTGGACGGGAACTCTGGAAACACCATATATTTT.

In DNA, the CDR3 is TGTGCCATCAAAGACCGCTCTAACTATGGCTACACCTTC. Its protein is CAIKDRSNYGYTF. The chain carries TRBV10-3 and TRBJ1-2; D ambiguous. There are 13 residues in the CDR3. V gave up 7 bases and J gave up 0 bases, with 9 bases separating them. CDR1 and CDR2 from the germline V gene are ENHRY and SYGVKD.

This clonotype occurred a few times. CDR3 amino acids: CASSLGGQGGYYEQYF. CDR3 bases: TGTGCCAGCAGTTTAGGCGGACAGGGTGGGTACTACGAGCAGTACTTC. The rearrangement links TRBV12-3 or TRBV12-4 to TRBJ2-7, with 8 bases aligning to TRBD1. The CDR3 runs to 16 residues. J was trimmed by 3 bases and V by 1 base; bases with no gene match: 8.

This clonotype was counted between two and nine times. The V gene is TRBV29-1, the J gene TRBJ1-2; D remains ambiguous. The V gene's germline CDR1 is SQVTM and CDR2 ANQGSEA. The CDR3 runs to 13 residues. Trimming pared 3 bases from V and 2 bases from J, leaving 10 bases between. Written as DNA, the CDR3 is TGCAGCGTTGACGCGGGGTTAAACTATGGCTACACCTTC. Amino acid sequence: CSVDAGLNYGYTF.

This clonotype was seen a handful of times. This sequence joins TRBV13 and TRBJ2-1, with 9 nucleotides matching TRBD1. Germline CDR1 reads PRHDT; CDR2 reads FYEKMQ (reference sequence). The length of the CDR3 is 15 residues. Trimming took 5 bases from V and 5 from J; bases not matched to a gene: 7. The DNA of the CDR3 is TGTGCCAGCAGCCTGGGACAGGGAAATAACAATGAGCAGTTCTTC. It yields the protein CASSLGQGNNNEQFF.

This clonotype came up a few times. The chain combines TRBV7-6 with TRBJ2-1, with D tentatively TRBD2 (6 bases). The germline V gene has CDR1 SGHVS and CDR2 FNYEAQ. V was shortened by 3 bases and J by 4 bases, with 25 bases between the two germline ends. The CDR3 spans 19 residues. CDR3 protein: CASSFSIAVSNRKYNEQFF. CDR3 in DNA: TGTGCCAGCAGCTTTTCAATAGCGGTTTCTAACCGAAAGTACAATGAGCAGTTCTTC.